This T cell receptor beta chain was identified during a study of T cell responses to AZD1222 COVID-19 vaccine. Germline V lookup: CDR1 KGHSH, CDR2 LQKENI. The CDR3 covers 13 residues. V shed 4 bases, J shed 3 bases, and the junction held 2 bases outside the gene matches. A note on this clone: Its antigen is undetermined.

Pooling covered second doses at about 4 or about 12 weeks. The protocol was immunoSEQ multiplex PCR, while the TCRdb copy is restricted to in-frame clones and leaves out a portion. Of some 180,000 clones listed, under 95% are singletons. Study-level results: In all cases, repertoires were sampled only after the peak T cell response. The sample set comprised mostly white British donors with more females, and clonal diversity was possibly underestimated. Among those given AZD1222, only five or six were seropositive at baseline.

The sample here was peripheral blood, taken 28 days after the second AZD1222 dose. The chain recombines TRBV18 with TRBJ1-1; the match to TRBD1 covers 7 bases. This TCR was recovered from an adult who received the AZD1222 COVID-19 vaccine. The CDR3 nucleotides read TGTGCCAGCTCACAGGGGGCAGACACTGAAGCTTTCTTT. Translating it yields CASSQGADTEAFF. The entire variable domain, with the rest obtained from reference TRBV18 and TRBJ1-1, is as follows: NAGVMQNPRHLVRRRGQEARLRCSPMKGHSHVYWYRQLPEEGLKFMVYLQKENIIDESGMPKERFSAEFPKEGPSILRIQQVVRGDSAAYFCASSQGADTEAFFGQGTRLTVV.